The rows below give T cell receptor beta chains drawn from one sample of a study of CD8 T cells in ankylosing spondylitis. Each CDR3 protein is one row after TCRdb ran MiXCR on the 5' RACE reads. The sample has about 540,000 distinct CDR3 sequences, about 13% seen once. Specimen: blood, either unsorted or a sorted T cell fraction (not recorded which). Receptors were obtained from a male donor with ankylosing spondylitis. The CDR3 runs from the conserved cysteine through the conserved F or W. D genes are given only for firm matches. Clone size is not always given. Where it is, it says once, few, many or a class for expanded clones.

v_call	d_call	j_call	clone_size	cdr3_aa	cdr3_nt
TRBV7-2	NA	TRBJ2-1	few	CASSYPRSGPYNEQFF	TGTGCCAGCAGCTACCCCCGCAGCGGACCCTACAATGAGCAGTTCTTC
TRBV3-1	NA	TRBJ2-1	few	CASSQMVTRVGEQFF	TGTGCCAGCAGCCAGATGGTTACTAGGGTTGGTGAGCAGTTCTTC
TRBV5-1	NA	TRBJ2-1	NA	CASSLEGSVDEQFF	TGCGCCAGCAGCTTGGAGGGGTCTGTCGATGAGCAGTTCTTC
TRBV6-2/TRBV6-3	TRBD2	TRBJ2-1	NA	CASSYAGTSGMDNEQFF	TGTGCCAGCAGTTATGCTGGGACTAGCGGGATGGATAATGAGCAGTTCTTC
TRBV5-6	TRBD1	TRBJ2-2	NA	CASSLGTGGITGELFF	TGTGCCAGCAGCCTGGGGACAGGGGGTATCACCGGGGAGCTGTTTTTT
TRBV12-3/TRBV12-4	TRBD2	TRBJ2-3	NA	CASSFRGREDTQYF	TGTGCCAGCAGTTTTCGCGGGAGGGAAGATACGCAGTATTTT
TRBV12-3/TRBV12-4	TRBD2	TRBJ2-1	many	CASSPRSSGRIYNEQFF	TGTGCCAGCAGTCCTCGGTCTAGCGGGAGGATTTACAATGAGCAGTTCTTC
TRBV25-1	TRBD1	TRBJ2-6	few	CASSAPGQGLSGANVLTF	TGTGCCAGCAGTGCCCCGGGACAGGGGCTTTCTGGGGCCAACGTCCTGACTTTC
TRBV19	NA	TRBJ2-6	once	CASSISGGANVLTF	TGTGCCAGCTCGATCTCAGGCGGGGCCAACGTCCTGACTTTC
TRBV5-1	NA	TRBJ1-2	few	CASSQGQNGYTF	TGCGCCAGCAGCCAAGGACAGAATGGCTACACCTTC
TRBV5-1	TRBD1	TRBJ2-4	few	CASSPRTGRGGLSRDIQYF	TGCGCCAGCAGCCCGCGGACAGGGAGAGGGGGCCTAAGTCGGGACATTCAGTACTTC
TRBV20-1	TRBD1	TRBJ1-6	NA	CSASTGEDNSPLHF	TGCAGTGCGAGCACAGGGGAGGATAATTCACCCCTCCACTTT
TRBV5-1	NA	TRBJ2-3	few	CASSLARDHPTDTQYF	TGCGCCAGCAGCTTGGCCCGGGATCACCCCACAGATACGCAGTATTTT
TRBV7-8	TRBD1	TRBJ1-5	NA	CASSYRDRGIMGNQPQHF	TGTGCCAGCAGCTACCGGGACAGGGGGATCATGGGCAATCAGCCCCAGCATTTT
TRBV6-6	TRBD2	TRBJ2-5	NA	CASRERERKTQYF	TGTGCCAGCAGGGAGCGGGAGAGGAAGACCCAGTACTTC
TRBV11-3	NA	TRBJ1-1	few	CASSAGASNTEAFF	TGTGCCAGCAGTGCAGGGGCATCCAACACTGAAGCTTTCTTT
TRBV12-3/TRBV12-4	TRBD1	TRBJ1-1	many	CASSSKRTGGWEGAMNTEAFF	TGTGCCAGCAGTTCCAAGAGGACAGGGGGCTGGGAAGGGGCGATGAACACTGAAGCTTTCTTT
TRBV4-1	TRBD1	TRBJ2-2	few	CASSQERQGTGELFF	TGCGCCAGCAGCCAGGAGAGACAGGGGACCGGGGAGCTGTTTTTT
TRBV7-8	TRBD1	TRBJ1-2	NA	CASSLAPRGRPNYGYTF	TGTGCCAGCAGCTTAGCGCCCAGGGGGCGGCCTAACTATGGCTACACCTTC
TRBV11-2	NA	TRBJ1-2	NA	CASSLDSGPIYGYTF	TGTGCCAGCAGCTTAGATTCAGGGCCAATCTATGGCTACACCTTC
TRBV5-1	NA	TRBJ1-5	NA	CASSLEGNGNQPQHF	TGCGCCAGCAGCTTGGAGGGAAACGGCAATCAGCCCCAGCATTTT
TRBV24-1	NA	TRBJ2-1	many	CATESGGTEQFF	TGTGCCACTGAATCGGGGGGCACTGAGCAGTTCTTC
TRBV9	NA	TRBJ2-7	many	CASSPLWGSSYEQYF	TGTGCCAGCAGCCCCTTATGGGGGAGCTCCTACGAGCAGTACTTC
TRBV5-1	NA	TRBJ1-1	many	CASSLVAYENTEAFF	TGCGCCAGCAGCTTGGTGGCGTATGAGAACACTGAAGCTTTCTTT
TRBV7-2	TRBD1	TRBJ1-6	NA	CASSSNIDRDNSPLHF	TGTGCCAGCAGCTCCAATATCGACAGGGACAATTCACCCCTCCACTTT
TRBV6-2/TRBV6-3	NA	TRBJ1-1	many	CASSPRMNTEAFF	TGTGCCAGCAGTCCCCGAATGAACACTGAAGCTTTCTTT
TRBV7-6	TRBD1	TRBJ2-1	once	CASSGAGQVSYNEQFF	TGTGCCAGCAGCGGGGCCGGACAGGTCTCCTACAATGAGCAGTTCTTC
TRBV7-2	NA	TRBJ1-1	many	CASSLVGGGTEAFF	TGTGCCAGCAGTTTAGTCGGGGGCGGCACTGAAGCTTTCTTT
TRBV5-1	NA	TRBJ2-5	many	CASNDKGLPKETQYF	TGCGCCAGCAACGACAAAGGACTTCCCAAGGAGACCCAGTACTTC
TRBV28	NA	TRBJ2-3	many	CASSLSGTDTQYF	TGTGCCAGCAGTTTATCGGGCACAGATACGCAGTATTTT
TRBV20-1	NA	TRBJ2-1	few	CSARDLGESSYNEQFF	TGCAGTGCTAGAGATTTGGGAGAAAGCTCCTACAATGAGCAGTTCTTC
TRBV7-9	TRBD1	TRBJ1-2	once	CASSRAGTGAFDYGYTF	TGTGCCAGCAGCCGAGCCGGGACAGGGGCGTTCGACTATGGCTACACCTTC
TRBV7-8	TRBD2	TRBJ2-2	few	CASSYSLGLAGGIGELFF	TGTGCCAGCAGCTACAGCCTCGGACTAGCGGGAGGGATCGGGGAGCTGTTTTTT
TRBV12-3/TRBV12-4	TRBD1	TRBJ1-2	NA	CASSKYTGASHGYTF	TGTGCCAGCAGCAAATATACAGGGGCTAGTCATGGCTACACCTTC
TRBV5-5	TRBD2	TRBJ2-7	once	CASSALAGEKGYF	TGTGCCAGCAGCGCACTAGCGGGAGAGAAGGGGTACTTC
TRBV5-1	NA	TRBJ2-7	NA	CASSPGQLSSYEQYF	TGCGCCAGCAGCCCGGGGCAGTTGAGCTCCTACGAGCAGTACTTC
TRBV20-1	NA	TRBJ2-5	many	CSAIHARGSRIETQYF	TGCAGTGCTATTCACGCCCGAGGCAGCCGGATAGAGACCCAGTACTTC
TRBV5-1	NA	TRBJ2-2	NA	CASSRTATTGELFF	TGCGCCAGCAGCCGAACCGCTACGACCGGGGAGCTGTTTTTT
TRBV20-1	TRBD2	TRBJ2-5	NA	CSARTRTSGSGETQYF	TGCAGTGCTAGGACGAGGACTAGCGGGAGTGGTGAGACCCAGTACTTC
TRBV20-1	NA	TRBJ2-1	few	CSAPEAGGPYNEQFF	TGCAGTGCTCCTGAAGCAGGGGGGCCCTACAATGAGCAGTTCTTC
TRBV29-1	NA	TRBJ1-4	few	CSVGATNEKLFF	TGCAGCGTTGGTGCAACTAATGAAAAACTGTTTTTT
TRBV20-1	NA	TRBJ1-1	NA	CSARAGWTEAFF	TGCAGTGCTAGAGCAGGGTGGACTGAAGCTTTCTTT
TRBV3-1	TRBD2	TRBJ2-3	NA	CASSPALAGEADTQYF	TGTGCCAGCAGCCCAGCACTAGCGGGAGAAGCAGATACGCAGTATTTT
TRBV5-1	TRBD2	TRBJ2-3	many	CASSLGLAGPDTQYF	TGCGCCAGCAGCCTGGGACTAGCGGGACCAGATACGCAGTATTTT
TRBV5-5	NA	TRBJ2-1	NA	CASSPPFVAPTGQFF	TGTGCCAGCAGTCCCCCTTTTGTAGCACCCACGGGACAGTTCTTC
TRBV20-1	TRBD2	TRBJ2-4	few	CSARGGSINIQYF	TGCAGTGCTAGGGGCGGGAGTATAAACATTCAGTACTTC
TRBV11-2	NA	TRBJ2-3	NA	CASSLAWQATDTQYF	TGTGCCAGCAGCTTAGCCTGGCAGGCCACAGATACGCAGTATTTT
TRBV7-2	NA	TRBJ2-1	few	CASSLTVDNEQFF	TGTGCCAGCAGCTTAACTGTGGACAATGAGCAGTTCTTC
TRBV15	NA	TRBJ1-5	once	CATSRDLGTTQHF	TGTGCCACCAGCAGAGATCTGGGCACCACACAGCATTTT
TRBV5-1	NA	TRBJ2-1	NA	CASSPTRGYNEQFF	TGCGCCAGCAGTCCTACTAGGGGCTACAATGAGCAGTTCTTC
TRBV24-1	TRBD2	TRBJ2-1	few	CATSSGLAGVVYNEQFF	TGTGCCACCAGTTCCGGACTAGCGGGAGTTGTCTACAATGAGCAGTTCTTC